This passage covers 16 T cell receptor beta chains from one sample sequenced in a study of T cells in Graves' hyperthyroidism and ophthalmopathy. RNA transcripts served as the template for amplifying TCR beta CDR3 regions. During a first-round RT-PCR of the TCR CDR3, the HTBI primer set was used. One entry per CDR3 protein results from TCRdb running MiXCR on the multiplex PCR reads. The sample records about 350,000 distinct CDR3 sequences, 15% to 20% being singletons. Sequenced sample: blood. Receptor source: a woman in her 40s with Graves' ophthalmopathy.

The chain carries TRBV6-1 and TRBJ2-7, with TRBD2 identical over 9 bases. Germline V gives CDR1 MNHNS, CDR2 SASEGT. The CDR3 spans 15 residues. V gave up 1 base and J gave up 5 bases; unmatched junction bases: 6. CDR3 protein: CASSEVAGDSDEQYF. The DNA for the CDR3 is TGTGCCAGCAGTGAAGTAGCGGGAGATTCGGACGAGCAGTACTTC.

This clonotype was found a few times. V and J are TRBV20-1 and TRBJ2-5, with TRBD2 matching 7 bases. This CDR3 is built from 14 residues. Germline V CDR1 and CDR2: DFQATT, SNEGSKA (reference sequence). Losses at the gene ends were 1 base for V and 7 bases for J; bases not matched to a gene: 9. CDR3 protein: CSARANLERGTQYF. The CDR3 nucleotides read TGCAGTGCTAGAGCCAATTTGGAGCGGGGGACCCAGTACTTC.

This clonotype was recorded many times. This sequence joins TRBV27 and TRBJ2-7; tentatively, D is TRBD1 (6 bases). Germline V lookup: CDR1 MNHEY, CDR2 SMNVEV (reference sequence). This CDR3 comprises 13 residues. V lost 6 bases and J 3 bases, leaving 12 bases between the germline ends. The CDR3 spells CASRAGTNYEQYF. The CDR3 DNA reads TGTGCCAGCAGGGCCGGGACAAACTACGAGCAGTACTTC.

This clonotype has ten or more counts. J is TRBJ2-2 and V is TRBV5-1, with TRBD2 identical over 13 bases. V lost 7 bases to trimming and J lost 8 bases; unmatched junction nucleotides: 5. The CDR3 has 14 residues. Germline V gives CDR1 SGHRS, CDR2 YFSETQ. CDR3: CASRTSGSGGELFF. Here the CDR3 DNA reads TGCGCCAGCCGGACTAGCGGGAGTGGAGGGGAGCTGTTTTTT.

The table lists this clonotype with many counts. V is TRBV30 and J is TRBJ2-7; D remains unclear. Trimming took 5 bases from V and 3 from J, leaving 8 bases between them. This CDR3 has 11 residues. Germline V gene sequence: CDR1 GTSNPN, CDR2 SVGIG (reference sequence). The CDR3 region has the DNA TGTGCCTGGGAGACCGACTACGAGCAGTACTTC. Translation: CAWETDYEQYF.

In this sample, this clonotype turned up many times. V usage is TRBV5-1 and J usage is TRBJ2-7; 7 bases fit TRBD1. The CDR3 has 16 amino acids. Looked up from germline, CDR1 is SGHRS and CDR2 is YFSETQ. After removal of 1 base from V and 4 bases from J, the junction contained 11 bases not matched to a gene. The chain's CDR3 is CASSLISRGGIYEQYF. In DNA form, the CDR3 reads TGCGCCAGCAGCTTGATCAGTAGAGGGGGCATTTACGAGCAGTACTTC.

The sample holds many counts of this clonotype. The rearrangement links TRBV19 to TRBJ2-2, with 9 bases fitting TRBD2. Germline CDR1 is LNHDA and CDR2 is SQIVND (reference sequence). The V segment lost 6 bases and the J segment 4 bases; nucleotides outside the gene matches: 6. The CDR3 length is 15 residues. CDR3 in amino acids: CASSPSGIITGELFF. DNA of the CDR3: TGTGCCAGTAGCCCTAGCGGGATTATCACCGGGGAGCTGTTTTTT. The complete variable domain, with remaining parts taken from reference TRBV19 and TRBJ2-2, reads DGGITQSPKYLFRKEGQNVTLSCEQNLNHDAMYWYRQDPGQGLRLIYYSQIVNDFQKGDIAEGYSVSREKKESFPLTVTSAQKNPTAFYLCASSPSGIITGELFFGEGSRLTVL.

The chain links TRBV11-1 to TRBJ2-5; D not certain. V was clipped by 0 bases and J by 5 bases, with 10 bases between them. Germline CDR1 is SGHAT and CDR2 is FQDESV (reference sequence). The CDR3 covers 14 residues. The CDR3, as DNA: TGTGCCAGCAGCTTAGCAAACCCAAGGGAGACCCAGTACTTC. Its protein product is CASSLANPRETQYF.

This clonotype appeared many times. The CDR3 coding sequence is TGCAGTGCTAGTCGGGGGGGCATGGGTGGAAACACCATATATTTT. This codes for CSASRGGMGGNTIYF. This rearrangement joins TRBV20-1 to TRBJ1-3, with D perhaps TRBD1 (6 bases). The germline gives CDR1 DFQATT, CDR2 SNEGSKA (reference sequence). The CDR3 covers 15 residues. V lost 3 bases and J 3 bases, leaving 15 bases between the germline ends.

V gene TRBV6-2 or TRBV6-3 combines with J gene TRBJ2-5, with D unresolved. The CDR3 extends over 12 amino acids. Germline V gene data show CDR1 as MNHEY and CDR2 as SVGEGT. Between the trimmed V and J ends, which lost 6 bases and 5 bases, there was a span of 10 bases. The CDR3 sequence: CASRTVEETQYF. The DNA of the CDR3 is TGTGCCAGCAGAACAGTGGAGGAGACCCAGTACTTC.

The V call is TRBV30, the J call TRBJ1-6, with TRBD1 matching over 10 bases. Germline V gives CDR1 GTSNPN, CDR2 SVGIG (reference sequence). V shed 5 bases, J shed 7 bases, and the junction held 2 bases outside the gene matches. The CDR3 contains 13 residues. CDR3 sequence: CAWEGQGNSPLHF. CDR3 in DNA: TGTGCCTGGGAGGGACAGGGGAATTCACCCCTCCACTTT.

The chain has TRBV11-2 and TRBJ2-5; 13 bases match TRBD2. The CDR3 length is 15 residues. Germline CDR1 SGHAT, CDR2 FQNNGV. The ends lost 4 bases at V and 3 bases at J; junction bases unmatched: 2. In nucleotides, the CDR3 is TGTGCCAGCAGCTACGGACTAGCGGGAGAAGAGACCCAGTACTTC. Translating it yields CASSYGLAGEETQYF.

The rearrangement joins TRBV11-2 to TRBJ2-1; the match to TRBD2 covers 7 bases. The CDR3 length is 14 residues. The V segment lost 5 bases and the J segment 7 bases; nucleotides outside the gene matches: 8. From germline, CDR1 is SGHAT and CDR2 FQNNGV. CDR3 sequence (DNA): TGTGCCAGCAGCCGGACTAGAATAGGGAATGAGCAGTTCTTC. This gives the protein CASSRTRIGNEQFF.

This clonotype was picked up many times. This rearrangement joins TRBV11-2 to TRBJ2-7; 7 positions match TRBD2. The CDR3 is made up of 16 amino acids. CDR1 SGHAT and CDR2 FQNNGV come from the germline V gene. After removal of 5 bases from V and 1 base from J, the junction contained 11 bases not matched to a gene. The CDR3 coding sequence is TGTGCCAGCAGCCGATCCGCCGCTAGCGGATCCTACGAGCAGTACTTC. Translating gives CASSRSAASGSYEQYF.

At least ten counts were recorded for this clonotype. This chain uses TRBV4-1 with TRBJ2-5, with D perhaps given as TRBD1 or TRBD2 (6 bases each). The V end was cut by 3 bases, the J end by 0 bases, with 8 bases between. The CDR3 spans 14 residues. CDR1 is MGHRA, CDR2 YSYEKL, per germline. The CDR3 protein is CASSQRGDQETQYF. The CDR3, as DNA: TGCGCCAGCAGCCAGAGGGGGGACCAAGAGACCCAGTACTTC.

V and J are TRBV7-2 and TRBJ2-1; possible D gene TRBD2, 5 bases. CDR1 and CDR2 from the germline V gene are SGHTA and FQGNSA. The CDR3 runs to 11 residues. Trimming took off 5 bases at V and 10 bases at J, with 9 bases between the two ends. DNA for the CDR3: TGTGCCAGCAGCCGATCTAGCGAGCAGTTCTTC. It is translated as CASSRSSEQFF.